This TCR beta chain is from a study of T cells in Graves' hyperthyroidism and ophthalmopathy. Overall study results and limits: Among thyroid clonotypes expanded above 0.001, most also appeared in blood.

This clonotype was recorded at least ten times. Its antigen remains unidentified. RNA transcripts provided the source from which TCR beta CDR3 regions were amplified. TCR CDR3 regions were first amplified by RT-PCR with HTBI primers. TCRdb re-called the multiplex PCR reads through MiXCR, storing one row per CDR3 protein. The sample has around 570,000 distinct CDR3 sequences, just under 20% seen once. V dropped 3 bases and J dropped 5 bases, with 8 bases sitting between them. The CDR3 spans 13 residues. Germline V gene lookup returns CDR1 MNHNS and CDR2 SASEGT. The receptor's source is a man between 35 and 55 years old with Graves' ophthalmopathy. V usage is TRBV6-1 and J usage is TRBJ2-1, with D possibly matching TRBD1 (6 bases). Sample: blood. CDR3 sequence reads: CASSDGQNNEQFF. DNA for the CDR3: TGTGCCAGCAGTGACGGACAGAACAATGAGCAGTTCTTC.